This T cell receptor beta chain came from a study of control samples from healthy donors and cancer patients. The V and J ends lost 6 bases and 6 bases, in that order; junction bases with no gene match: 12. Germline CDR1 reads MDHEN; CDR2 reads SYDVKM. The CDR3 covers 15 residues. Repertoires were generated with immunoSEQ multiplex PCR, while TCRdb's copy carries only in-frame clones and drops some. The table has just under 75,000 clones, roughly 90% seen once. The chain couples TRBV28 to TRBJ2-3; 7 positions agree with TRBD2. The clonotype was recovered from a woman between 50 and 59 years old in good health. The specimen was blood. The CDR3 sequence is CASRPGGGVRDTQYF. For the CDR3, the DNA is TGTGCCAGCAGGCCTGGGGGAGGGGTCCGGGATACGCAGTATTTT.